One and the same sample provided the 17 T cell receptor beta chains below, sequenced in a study of cytomegalovirus exposure and HLA in healthy donors. Clones were sequenced by immunoSEQ multiplex PCR, and TCRdb holds only the in-frame ones, with some missing. The sample shows 100,000 or so clones, roughly nine tenths of them seen only once. The sample taken for sequencing was PBMCs. Receptors originate from a man younger than 35 in good health and CMV-seropositive.

The chain is built from TRBV28 and TRBJ2-3; 9 positions agree with TRBD2. The junction had 4 bases not matched to a gene; V was cut back by 2 bases and J by 4 bases. This CDR3 region has 15 residues. Germline CDR1 reads MDHEN; CDR2 reads SYDVKM. CDR3 region: CASSLGGRGPDTQYF. The CDR3 DNA follows: TGTGCCAGCAGTTTAGGCGGGAGGGGGCCAGATACGCAGTATTTT.

This clone was recorded once. The chain carries TRBV7-9 and TRBJ1-1, with 8 bases lining up with TRBD1. This CDR3 contains 16 residues. Germline CDR1 reads SEHNR; CDR2 reads FQNEAQ (reference sequence). Trimming removed 5 bases from V and 3 bases from J; junction bases left unmatched: 11. The DNA for the CDR3 is TGTGCCAGCAGCCGACCCACAGGGGGTATGCACACTGAAGCTTTCTTT. Its translation: CASSRPTGGMHTEAFF.

The gene calls are TRBV11-3 and TRBJ2-3; TRBD2 matches at 11 bases. V trimming: 0 bases; J trimming: 5 bases; junction bases outside the gene matches: 7. CDR3 size: 17 residues. Germline V lookup: CDR1 SGHNT, CDR2 YENEEA. CDR3 sequence reads: CASSLDLAGGFVDTQYF. In nucleotides, the CDR3 is TGTGCCAGCAGCTTAGATCTAGCGGGAGGATTCGTAGATACGCAGTATTTT.

This chain connects TRBV21-1 to TRBJ2-1; TRBD1, the table's D call, was not compared with the DNA. TRBV21-1 is annotated as a pseudogene. The CDR3 length is 17 residues. The CDR3 DNA follows: TGTGCCAGCAGCAGACGGCCCGCTAGACAAACAGGGGAAGAGCAGTTCTTC. The encoded protein is CASSRRPARQTGEEQFF.

This clone was counted a few times. The rearrangement links TRBV11-3 to TRBJ2-7; D is perhaps TRBD2 (6 bases). Deletions cut 0 bases from V and 6 bases from J, with 24 bases between. The CDR3 runs 18 residues. Germline CDR1 and CDR2: SGHNT and YENEEA. The chain's CDR3 is CASSLDQSGSTSSAEQYF. DNA of the CDR3: TGTGCCAGCAGCTTAGATCAAAGCGGGTCCACGTCGAGCGCCGAGCAGTACTTC.

The chain recombines TRBV28 with TRBJ2-7; TRBD2 matches 11 bases. Germline lookup yields CDR1 MDHEN and CDR2 SYDVKM. The CDR3 has 16 residues. V trimming: 5 bases; J trimming: 3 bases; junction bases outside the gene matches: 9. CDR3 residues: CASSLTSGTNSYEQYF. CDR3 nucleotide sequence: TGTGCCAGCAGTCTGACTAGCGGGACGAACAGCTACGAGCAGTACTTC.

The CDR3 reads CASSLRNSNTEAFF. In DNA, the CDR3 is TGTGCCAGCAGTCTGCGGAACTCGAACACTGAAGCTTTCTTT. The chain uses TRBV27 and TRBJ1-1; D call uncertain. Germline CDR1 is MNHEY and CDR2 is SMNVEV (reference sequence). V lost 5 bases and J 1 base, leaving 11 bases between the germline ends. The CDR3 loop spans 14 amino acids.

V gene TRBV15 combines with J gene TRBJ1-3; unclear D gene. V lost 0 bases to trimming and J lost 1 base, with 10 bases between them. The CDR3 is made up of 16 amino acids. The germline gives CDR1 LNHNV, CDR2 YYDKDF (reference sequence). CDR3 coding DNA: TGTGCCACCAGCAGAGATTTCGGGTCTTCTGGAAACACCATATATTTT. It yields the protein CATSRDFGSSGNTIYF.

The V and J genes are TRBV5-1 and TRBJ2-3; TRBD1 matches 8 bases. V was clipped by 0 bases and J by 5 bases; unmatched bases: 5. The length of the CDR3 is 15 residues. Germline values: CDR1 SGHRS, CDR2 YFSETQ. This CDR3 reads CASSLADRGIDTQYF. CDR3 DNA: TGCGCCAGCAGCTTGGCCGACAGGGGAATAGATACGCAGTATTTT.

This chain connects TRBV5-1 to TRBJ2-5, with TRBD1 identical over 8 bases. V lost 4 bases to trimming and J lost 4 bases; unmatched junction nucleotides: 6. There are 14 residues in the CDR3. CDR1 SGHRS and CDR2 YFSETQ come from the germline V gene. The CDR3 here is CASSLTGGGETQYF. CDR3 DNA sequence: TGCGCCAGCAGCCTAACAGGGGGTGGAGAGACCCAGTACTTC.

The rearrangement joins TRBV28 to TRBJ2-5; no reliable D call. The CDR3 extends over 12 amino acids. V shed 7 bases and J shed 0 bases, with 6 bases lying between them. The V gene's germline CDR1 is MDHEN and CDR2 SYDVKM. The CDR3 loop reads CASTADQETQYF. CDR3 DNA sequence: TGTGCCAGCACGGCGGACCAAGAGACCCAGTACTTC.

The chain joins TRBV19 to TRBJ1-5; 8 bases map to TRBD1. With V trimmed by 2 bases and J by 6 bases, 6 bases remained unmatched. CDR3 length: 15 amino acids. The V gene's germline CDR1 is LNHDA and CDR2 SQIVND (reference sequence). CDR3 coding DNA: TGTGCCAGTAGTATACGGACAGGGCTCGGTCAGCCCCAGCATTTT. Amino acid sequence: CASSIRTGLGQPQHF.

This chain links TRBV6-5 with TRBJ2-5; no clear D. The V end was cut by 6 bases, the J end by 2 bases, with 7 bases between. There are 12 residues in the CDR3. The germline gives CDR1 MNHEY, CDR2 SVGAGI. The CDR3 loop is CASSSVQETQYF. The CDR3 coding sequence is TGTGCCAGCAGCTCAGTTCAAGAGACCCAGTACTTC.

The gene calls are TRBV7-8 and TRBJ2-7; the D is unclear. The CDR3 length is 14 residues. Germline loops: CDR1 SGHVS, CDR2 FQNEAQ. Trimming removed 5 bases at V and 1 base at J, with 12 bases between. The CDR3 nucleotides are TGTGCCAGCAGCCCTATCTCCGTTTCCTACGAGCAGTACTTC. Translated: CASSPISVSYEQYF.

V gene TRBV5-1 combines with J gene TRBJ1-6, with TRBD1 matching 8 bases. From germline, CDR1 is SGHRS and CDR2 YFSETQ. The CDR3 has 15 amino acids. Trimming removed 0 bases from V and 9 bases from J; junction bases left unmatched: 5. This CDR3 is CASSLGQGAVSPLHF. For the CDR3, the DNA is TGCGCCAGCAGCTTGGGGCAGGGGGCGGTTTCACCCCTCCACTTT.

This clone has just one count. This chain links TRBV6-5 with TRBJ2-5; TRBD2 matches at 12 bases. Unmatched junction bases numbered 6, after V lost 6 bases and J lost 1 base. This CDR3 comprises 16 residues. Germline CDR1 reads MNHEY; CDR2 reads SVGAGI. DNA for the CDR3: TGTGCCAGCAGCTACGGACTAGCGGGACGCCAAGAGACCCAGTACTTC. As protein: CASSYGLAGRQETQYF.

This sequence joins TRBV18 and TRBJ1-2; D may be TRBD1 (5 bases). The CDR3 runs to 13 residues. With 5 bases removed from V and 2 bases from J, the gap between germline ends came to 9 bases. Germline CDR1 is KGHSH and CDR2 is LQKENI. The CDR3, as DNA: TGTGCCAGCTCAGACAGTACCAACTATGGCTACACCTTC. This encodes CASSDSTNYGYTF.